Each of the 25 T cell receptor beta chains below was sequenced from the same sample in a study of response to subunit inactivated influenza vaccine. TCRdb re-derived calls from the RT-PCR reads in MiXCR, one entry per CDR3 protein. The profile shows about 530,000 distinct CDR3 sequences, around 13% of them singletons. The source was PBMCs from blood, collected about 40 days after vaccination. These receptors were taken from a man aged 45 to 65 who received an inactivated influenza vaccine.

This clonotype was found a few times. The gene calls are TRBV20-1 and TRBJ2-5, with 7 bases matching TRBD2. Per germline, CDR1 DFQATT and CDR2 SNEGSKA (reference sequence). The CDR3 loop spans 12 amino acids. V dropped 3 bases and J dropped 3; count of bases not matched to a gene: 1. The CDR3 DNA reads as TGCAGTGCTAGTACTAGCGAAGAGACCCAGTACTTC. Amino acids: CSASTSEETQYF.

This chain uses TRBV12-3 or TRBV12-4 with TRBJ2-1, with TRBD1 identical over 7 bases. The CDR3 totals 12 residues. J gave up 7 bases and V 6 bases, and 3 bases lay outside the gene matches. The CDR3 DNA sequence: TGTGCCAGCAGAACAGGGGTTAATGAGCAGTTCTTC. Encoded protein: CASRTGVNEQFF.

In this sample, this clonotype turned up many times. The chain recombines TRBV5-1 with TRBJ1-3; D not resolved. The germline CDR1 and CDR2 sequences are SGHRS and YFSETQ. Trimming stripped 0 bases from V and 1 base from J, with 5 bases between. The CDR3 is made up of 14 amino acids. The CDR3 spells CASSLEVSGNTIYF. The CDR3 bases are TGCGCCAGCAGCTTGGAGGTATCTGGAAACACCATATATTTT. The full variable domain, in which reference TRBV5-1 and TRBJ1-3 provide the parts outside the CDR3, is KAGVTQTPRYLIKTRGQQVTLSCSPISGHRSVSWYQQTPGQGLQFLFEYFSETQRNKGNFPGRFSGRQFSNSRSEMNVSTLELGDSALYLCASSLEVSGNTIYFGEGSWLTVV.

Here the CDR3 reads CASSLEGMGQLEAFF. CDR3 nucleotide sequence: TGCGCCAGCAGCTTGGAGGGGATGGGACAGCTTGAAGCTTTCTTT. J is TRBJ1-1 and V is TRBV5-1, with 7 bases aligning to TRBD1. This CDR3 comprises 15 residues. The germline V gene encodes CDR1 SGHRS and CDR2 YFSETQ. Trimming at V came to 0 bases and at J to 7 bases, leaving 9 bases not matched to a gene.

This clonotype appeared a few times. The chain couples TRBV7-8 to TRBJ1-1; TRBD1 is a possible D gene (6 bases). Trimming removed 3 bases from V and 2 bases from J, with 10 bases in between. CDR3 length: 14 residues. Germline lookup yields CDR1 SGHVS and CDR2 FQNEAQ. CDR3 DNA: TGTGCCAGCAGCTTGGAACAGGGTAACACTGAAGCTTTCTTT. Protein product: CASSLEQGNTEAFF.

This clonotype has only a few counts. This chain uses TRBV20-1 with TRBJ2-3, with TRBD2 identical over 7 bases. Germline values: CDR1 DFQATT, CDR2 SNEGSKA (reference sequence). The CDR3 is 16 amino acids. Losses at the gene ends were 0 bases for V and 1 base for J; bases not matched to a gene: 7. CDR3 nucleotides: TGCAGTGCTAGAGAGGGGGGGTTATCTCGCACAGATACGCAGTATTTT. This translates into CSAREGGLSRTDTQYF.

The J gene is TRBJ2-1, the V gene TRBV20-1, with TRBD2 matching 13 bases. V lost 0 bases and J lost 9; bases outside the gene matches: 8. Germline-derived CDR1 and CDR2 are DFQATT and SNEGSKA (reference sequence). This CDR3 has 16 amino acids. The CDR3 spells CSARDRTSGSWGEQFF. CDR3 in DNA: TGCAGTGCTAGAGATCGGACTAGCGGGAGTTGGGGTGAGCAGTTCTTC.

The rearrangement links TRBV7-2 to TRBJ2-7; D is perhaps TRBD2 (7 bases). CDR3 size: 15 residues. V was pared by 0 bases and J by 2 bases, with 11 bases between. The germline gives CDR1 SGHTA, CDR2 FQGNSA. The CDR3 DNA reads as TGTGCCAGCAGCTTAGCGGGGGGGCGAACCTACGAGCAGTACTTC. Protein sequence: CASSLAGGRTYEQYF.

This clonotype was seen at least ten times. The rearrangement uses TRBV5-1 and TRBJ1-1; D possibly corresponds to TRBD1 (5 bases). V dropped 7 bases and J dropped 4 bases, with 11 bases sitting between them. The CDR3 spans 12 residues. The V gene's germline CDR1 is SGHRS and CDR2 YFSETQ. CDR3 sequence reads: CASGSGGTEAFF. CDR3 DNA sequence: TGCGCCAGCGGTTCTGGGGGCACTGAAGCTTTCTTT.

This clonotype was counted between two and nine times. V and J are TRBV7-2 and TRBJ2-7; D is possibly TRBD2 (5 bases). The CDR3 spans 12 residues. The germline V and J ends were trimmed by 2 bases and 6 bases, with 8 bases remaining between them. Germline V CDR1 and CDR2: SGHTA, FQGNSA. The CDR3 spells CASSLRAGEQYF. CDR3 nucleotides: TGTGCCAGCAGCTTACGGGCGGGCGAGCAGTACTTC. The variable domain in full, completed from reference TRBV7-2 and TRBJ2-7, reads GAGVSQSPSNKVTEKGKDVELRCDPISGHTALYWYRQSLGQGLEFLIYFQGNSAPDKSGLPSDRFSAERTGGSVSTLTIQRTQQEDSAVYLCASSLRAGEQYFGPGTRLTVT.

The DNA for the CDR3 is TGTGCCAGCAGCTTGGTTGCGGGAGGCGACGGGGAGCTGTTTTTT. Amino acids: CASSLVAGGDGELFF. V and J are TRBV7-6 and TRBJ2-2; 8 bases agree with TRBD2. CDR1 and CDR2 from the germline V gene are SGHVS and FNYEAQ. The CDR3 spans 15 residues. The junction had 7 bases not matched to a gene; V was cut back by 3 bases and J by 7 bases.

In its sample, this clonotype was seen a few times. J is TRBJ1-1 and V is TRBV6-1; D is unclear. This CDR3 contains 14 residues. Trimming pared 5 bases from V and 4 bases from J, leaving 14 bases between. CDR1 is MNHNS and CDR2 is SASEGT in the germline V gene. CDR3 coding DNA: TGTGCCAGCAGTCGTCTTAGGGTTGGCACTGAAGCTTTCTTT. It specifies CASSRLRVGTEAFF.

This clonotype was seen many times. The chain is built from TRBV27 and TRBJ2-2; 13 bases match TRBD2. V trimming: 5 bases; J trimming: 4 bases; junction bases outside the gene matches: 1. The CDR3 extends over 15 amino acids. The germline V gene has CDR1 MNHEY and CDR2 SMNVEV (reference sequence). DNA of the CDR3: TGTGCCAGCAGTGGACTAGCGGGAGTCACCGGGGAGCTGTTTTTT. Amino acids: CASSGLAGVTGELFF.

The genes are TRBV4-1 and TRBJ1-1; the D is unclear. The germline gives CDR1 MGHRA, CDR2 YSYEKL. The CDR3 runs 16 residues. The V end was cut by 4 bases, the J end by 0 bases, with 15 bases between. CDR3 sequence reads: CASSRFPRVMNTEAFF. For the CDR3, the DNA is TGCGCCAGCAGCCGATTTCCGAGGGTGATGAACACTGAAGCTTTCTTT.

This clonotype was recorded only once. The chain has TRBV29-1 and TRBJ2-3; D is uncertain. CDR3 length: 14 amino acids. The germline CDR1 and CDR2 sequences are SQVTM and ANQGSEA. The V end was cut by 0 bases, the J end by 0 bases, with 7 bases between. Here the CDR3 DNA reads TGCAGCGTTGAAGAGATGACTAGCACAGATACGCAGTATTTT. The encoded protein is CSVEEMTSTDTQYF.

This chain links TRBV5-1 with TRBJ1-6; the match to TRBD1 covers 8 bases. J was trimmed by 10 bases and V by 4 bases; bases with no gene match: 7. The CDR3 runs 14 residues. CDR1 and CDR2 (germline): SGHRS, YFSETQ. The CDR3 protein is CASSAGQGRSPLHF. CDR3 nucleotides: TGCGCCAGCAGCGCCGGACAGGGCCGCTCACCCCTCCACTTT.

This clonotype came up many times. The V and J genes are TRBV29-1 and TRBJ2-7; TRBD2 is a possible D gene (5 bases). The CDR3 is made up of 11 amino acids. Germline V gene lookup returns CDR1 SQVTM and CDR2 ANQGSEA. The V end lost 4 bases, the J end lost 1 base, and 5 bases lay between the germline ends. CDR3: CSVGGSYEQYF. The CDR3 nucleotides read TGCAGCGTTGGAGGGTCCTACGAGCAGTACTTC.

This clonotype has a count of ten or more. The gene calls are TRBV10-2 and TRBJ2-7; no clear D gene. V gave up 8 bases and J gave up 2 bases, with 16 bases separating them. The germline CDR1 and CDR2 sequences are WSHSY and SAAADI. CDR3 length: 14 amino acids. CDR3 nucleotide sequence: TGCGCCAGCGGCAAAAGGGAAGTTACCTACGAGCAGTACTTC. Amino acid sequence: CASGKREVTYEQYF.

CDR3 protein: CASTLYGGLVGQYF. The CDR3 DNA reads TGTGCCAGCACCCTATATGGGGGGCTAGTGGGGCAGTACTTC. V gene TRBV5-6 combines with J gene TRBJ2-7, with D perhaps assigned TRBD1 or TRBD2 (6 bases each). The length of the CDR3 is 14 residues. V lost 6 bases and J lost 9, with 22 bases in between. The germline CDR1 and CDR2 sequences are SGHDT and YYEEEE.

A few counts support this clonotype. The chain employs TRBV10-3 and TRBJ2-2; 8 positions match TRBD1. CDR3 length equals 15 residues. Trimming cost V 6 bases and J 2 bases; bases outside gene matches: 5. The germline gives CDR1 ENHRY, CDR2 SYGVKD. The CDR3 here is CAIRDTGGNTGELFF. The CDR3 DNA follows: TGTGCCATCAGAGATACAGGGGGAAACACCGGGGAGCTGTTTTTT.

This clonotype was counted at least ten times. This chain links TRBV5-1 with TRBJ2-3; a possible D gene is TRBD2 (5 bases). Germline lookup yields CDR1 SGHRS and CDR2 YFSETQ. There are 13 residues in the CDR3. The V and J ends lost 7 bases and 6 bases respectively, with 15 bases between them. CDR3 protein: CASSSGLGDTQYF. CDR3 nucleotide sequence: TGCGCCAGCTCCTCGGGATTGGGGGATACGCAGTATTTT. Using reference TRBV5-1 and TRBJ2-3 for the parts outside the CDR3, the full variable domain is KAGVTQTPRYLIKTRGQQVTLSCSPISGHRSVSWYQQTPGQGLQFLFEYFSETQRNKGNFPGRFSGRQFSNSRSEMNVSTLELGDSALYLCASSSGLGDTQYFGPGTRLTVL.

The CDR3 DNA sequence: TGCGCCAGCAGCTTGGCTGGGGATTTGGCCTACAATGAGCAGTTCTTC. Translated, it gives CASSLAGDLAYNEQFF. The V call is TRBV5-1, the J call TRBJ2-1, with D hard to call. Germline V lookup: CDR1 SGHRS, CDR2 YFSETQ. The V end was cut by 0 bases, the J end by 2 bases, with 12 bases between. The CDR3 has 16 amino acids. The full variable domain, with the rest looked up from reference TRBV5-1 and TRBJ2-1, is KAGVTQTPRYLIKTRGQQVTLSCSPISGHRSVSWYQQTPGQGLQFLFEYFSETQRNKGNFPGRFSGRQFSNSRSEMNVSTLELGDSALYLCASSLAGDLAYNEQFFGPGTRLTVL.

The rearrangement uses TRBV12-3 or TRBV12-4 and TRBJ1-3, with D perhaps TRBD1 (5 bases). This CDR3 is built from 15 residues. V was shortened by 1 base and J by 4 bases, with 11 bases between the two germline ends. The CDR3: CASSLEAGMGNTIYF. CDR3 sequence (DNA): TGTGCCAGCAGTTTAGAGGCAGGGATGGGAAACACCATATATTTT.

This clonotype came up a few times. The V gene is TRBV4-2, the J gene TRBJ2-1, with 10 positions matching TRBD2. This CDR3 is built from 16 residues. The germline V gene has CDR1 LGHNA and CDR2 YNFKEQ. Trimming took 1 base from V and 3 from J; bases not matched to a gene: 3. The CDR3 spells CASSQAASGGYNEQFF. CDR3 nucleotides: TGTGCCAGCAGCCAAGCTGCTAGCGGGGGCTACAATGAGCAGTTCTTC.

As concerns this clonotype: Given the absence of the conserved phenylalanine or tryptophan at the CDR3 end, a read error is likely. This chain uses TRBV20-1 with TRBJ2-7, with D perhaps TRBD1 or TRBD2 (6 bases each). Germline V CDR1 and CDR2: DFQATT, SNEGSKA (reference sequence). CDR3 length equals 15 residues. Trimming pared 0 bases from V and 4 bases from J, leaving 16 bases between. The CDR3 reads CSAREGGRMVYEQYS. The CDR3 DNA reads as TGCAGTGCTAGAGAAGGGGGGAGAATGGTGTACGAGCAGTACTCC.